This T cell receptor beta chain was captured by sequencing in a study of molecular identifiers for immune sequencing clone quantification (dated by TCRdb to the late 2010s). Notes on the research overall: For a replicate experiment, RNA from roughly 21,000 or 96,000 naive CD8 T cells was divided into five aliquots, of which four were sequenced. This methods study used CD8 T cells to benchmark TCR RNA copy counting and molecular-identifier clustering-based TCR repertoire sequencing (MIDCIRS).

Library creation used PCR. Instrument used: Illumina HiSeq 4000. Bulk TCR libraries were generated as previously described, with the TCR primers listed in Table S5 used. The Qiagen AllPrep DNA/RNA kit was used to purify total RNA. Before any analysis, reads coming from multiple sequencing runs of the same library were combined into one pool. Per the original workflow: Reads were retained only if the reads had an exact TCR constant sequence, and the retained reads were trimmed to 150 nt and grouped according to their 12-nt molecular barcodes. Reads in each barcode group were sub-clustered using a 15% Levenshtein threshold, and a quality-weighted consensus sequence was built for each RNA molecule. Non-functional sequences were removed, as were lower-count sequences one edit away from another. Barcode sub-clusters with fewer than 20% of the maximum read count were removed, based on fitting two negative binomial distributions. Through fastp at Q25 and MiXCR, TCRdb rebuilt clones from the public reads, retaining in-frame beta chains. Every CDR3 protein is listed once, alongside the most common genes and DNA of its rows. The V and J calls, along with clone size, are taken from TCRdb and not from the paper's own processing. In this sample the table shows tens of thousands of distinct CDR3 sequences, approximately 17% of which occur a single time. The ten biggest clones cover around 0.99% of the sample.

CDR1 is given as MGHRA and CDR2 as YSYEKL, both from the germline V gene. The CDR3 has 15 amino acids, counting the end cysteine and phenylalanine. CDR3 DNA only is kept here, 45 bases in frame from base 1. Between the V and J ends, shortened by 4 bases and 3 bases respectively, the junction contains 15 bases. Libraries of naive CD8 T cells were built from anywhere between about 18,000 and 1,000,000 sorted cells, with 10%, 30% or 50% of the purified RNA used. On a BD FACSAria II, naive CD8 T cells were FACS-sorted as CD8+CD4-CCR7+CD45RA+ and collected into RLT Plus buffer. To test detection sensitivity, Jurkat RNA equivalent to more than 8 TCR copies was spiked into samples of about 19,000-1,000,000 naive CD8 T cells. Enrichment of CD8 T cells was performed with RosetteSep CD8+ T Cell Enrichment Cocktail and Ficoll-Paque, after which ACK red cell lysis was carried out. General study outcomes and caveats: In CMV-specific effector cells, clones with more than 20 RNA copies accounted for over 99% of molecules, whereas in naive cells such clones accounted for under 1%. Identical TCR molecules sharing a barcode could cause highly expanded clone sizes to be underestimated. The naive libraries included spiked-in Jurkat TCR RNA (about ten copies' worth), and this RNA is not part of the donor repertoire. Even against a background of 800,000 to 1,000,000 naive CD8 T cells, spiked-in Jurkat TCR RNA amounting to a single cell's worth was reported to be detectable. About 3 recovered TCR RNA copies per cell were obtained by modeling, versus around 9.8 by digital PCR, implying a capture efficiency of 30% to 35%. Without barcode sub-clustering, chimeric consensus sequences inflated TCR diversity; chimeras reached as high as 47%.

This clonotype came up many times. Its antigen is unknown. No clone much larger than this one lies a single base away; base qualities are absent. The rearrangement combines TRBV4-1 with TRBJ2-5; tentative D gene TRBD2, with 5 bases matching. The sample was naive CD8+ T cells from blood, with Jurkat cell RNA spiked in. In the paper's terms, the cell subset or site label means: FACS-sorted CD8+CD4-CCR7+CD45RA+ naive T cells. The receptor comes from a human donor in good health. Some libraries in this study had Jurkat cell RNA spiked in. DNA sequence: TGCGCCAGCAGCCCCTCCGAAGTCGGGAAAGAGACCCAGTACTTC. It specifies CASSPSEVGKETQYF.